The 16 T cell receptor beta chains given below trace back to one sample, sequenced in a study of cytomegalovirus exposure and HLA in healthy donors. Primers included in the PCR were 60 Vbeta and 13 Jbeta primers. Produced via immunoSEQ multiplex PCR; TCRdb's table is partial and in-frame only. The table lists 73,000 or so clones, 75% to 90% of them singletons. The sample was PBMCs. The receptors derive from a human donor in good health.

The chain couples TRBV7-9 to TRBJ1-1; D remains ambiguous. The CDR3 has 13 residues. The germline CDR1 and CDR2 sequences are SEHNR and FQNEAQ (reference sequence). V lost 1 base and J lost 4, with 7 bases in between. The CDR3 DNA follows: TGTGCCAGCAGCTTAGGACTGACCACTGAAGCTTTCTTT. Protein sequence: CASSLGLTTEAFF.

The chain combines TRBV4-1 with TRBJ2-7, with TRBD1 identical over 8 bases. Per the germline V gene, CDR1 is MGHRA and CDR2 is YSYEKL. After removal of 4 bases from V and 7 bases from J, the junction contained 12 bases not matched to a gene. The CDR3 consists of 15 residues. CDR3 region: CASSRPGQGAGEQYF. For the CDR3, the DNA is TGCGCCAGCAGCCGCCCGGGGCAGGGGGCTGGGGAGCAGTACTTC.

The J gene is TRBJ2-3, the V gene TRBV7-2; unclear D gene. Per germline, CDR1 SGHTA and CDR2 FQGNSA. V was cut by 3 bases and J by 2 bases, with 3 bases left in between. The CDR3 consists of 12 residues. The CDR3 here is CASSFYTDTQYF. The CDR3 coding sequence is TGTGCCAGCAGCTTCTACACAGATACGCAGTATTTT.

V usage is TRBV4-1 and J usage is TRBJ2-4; TRBD1 agrees at 11 bases. There are 18 residues in the CDR3. J was trimmed by 3 bases and V by 1 base; bases with no gene match: 8. Germline V lookup: CDR1 MGHRA, CDR2 YSYEKL. The CDR3 protein is CASSQGQTGTGGKNIQYF. The CDR3, as DNA: TGCGCCAGCAGCCAAGGGCAAACCGGGACAGGGGGCAAAAACATTCAGTACTTC.

This chain connects TRBV12-2 to TRBJ2-3; the D call TRBD2 from the table was never checked on the DNA. TRBV12-2 is described as a pseudogene. The CDR3 totals 18 residues. CDR3 DNA: TGTGCAAGTCGCCTTACTACTAGCGGGGGGGAGCTGACAGATACGCAGTATTTT. Amino acids: CASRLTTSGGELTDTQYF.

V is TRBV7-2 and J is TRBJ1-2, with D perhaps TRBD1 (6 bases). Germline lookup yields CDR1 SGHTA and CDR2 FQGNSA. The CDR3 covers 16 residues. Trimming took 0 bases from V and 2 from J, leaving 13 bases between them. The CDR3 loop reads CASSLATGGQNYGYTF. The CDR3 DNA reads TGTGCCAGCAGCTTAGCGACGGGGGGCCAGAACTATGGCTACACCTTC.

This sequence joins TRBV28 and TRBJ2-2; D possibly corresponds to TRBD1 (5 bases). V gave up 5 bases and J gave up 5 bases, with 15 bases separating them. The germline V gene encodes CDR1 MDHEN and CDR2 SYDVKM. The CDR3 consists of 15 residues. The CDR3 region is CASSRDRLGTGELFF. The CDR3 DNA follows: TGTGCCAGCAGTCGCGACAGACTGGGTACCGGGGAGCTGTTTTTT.

The genes are TRBV5-4 and TRBJ1-2; 11 nucleotides match TRBD1. The CDR3 runs 14 residues. Germline-derived CDR1 and CDR2 are SGHNT and YYREEE (reference sequence). J gave up 4 bases and V 4 bases, and 3 bases lay outside the gene matches. For the CDR3, the DNA is TGTGCCAGCAGCCCCGGACAGGGGGCCTATGGCTACACCTTC. Amino acids: CASSPGQGAYGYTF.

The chain recombines TRBV7-9 with TRBJ2-3, with 10 bases fitting TRBD2. Germline trimming cut 4 bases from V and 3 bases from J; bases unmatched to any gene: 10. The CDR3 spans 17 residues. Looked up from germline, CDR1 is SEHNR and CDR2 is FQNEAQ (reference sequence). Here the CDR3 reads CASSSSAASGGTDTQYF. DNA for the CDR3: TGTGCCAGCAGCTCCAGCGCTGCTAGCGGGGGAACAGATACGCAGTATTTT.

The genes are TRBV29-1 and TRBJ2-1; no clear D gene. V lost 6 bases, J lost 8 bases, and 14 bases lay in between. The CDR3 loop spans 12 amino acids. Germline V gene data show CDR1 as SQVTM and CDR2 as ANQGSEA. CDR3 coding DNA: TGCAGCGTCTCTAGAGTGAGAGATGAGCAGTTCTTC. This gives the protein CSVSRVRDEQFF.

This clone has more than one count but fewer than ten. The gene calls are TRBV19 and TRBJ1-2; no firm D call. The CDR3 consists of 12 residues. Trimming took 5 bases from V and 4 from J, leaving 8 bases between them. Germline V gene sequence: CDR1 LNHDA, CDR2 SQIVND (reference sequence). The CDR3 is CASSPDSYGYTF. The CDR3 DNA follows: TGTGCCAGTAGTCCAGATTCCTATGGCTACACCTTC.

This clone was picked up one time. This sequence joins TRBV28 and TRBJ1-5; 8 nucleotides align to TRBD1. The CDR3 has 18 amino acids. V dropped 3 bases and J dropped 0; count of bases not matched to a gene: 10. Germline-derived CDR1 and CDR2 are MDHEN and SYDVKM. The CDR3 nucleotides read TGTGCCAGCAGTTTGAGGGCAGGGGGCGTGTATAGCAATCAGCCCCAGCATTTT. Residues: CASSLRAGGVYSNQPQHF.

The V and J genes are TRBV4-3 and TRBJ2-6; D may be TRBD2 (5 bases). Trimming removed 2 bases from V and 2 bases from J, with 13 bases in between. Germline assignment: CDR1 LGHNA and CDR2 YSLEER. This CDR3 region has 17 residues. Here the CDR3 reads CASSQFPYGTGANVLTF. The CDR3 DNA reads as TGCGCCAGCAGCCAATTCCCGTACGGGACTGGGGCCAACGTCCTGACTTTC.

The chain is built from TRBV7-3 and TRBJ1-2, with 7 bases matching TRBD1. CDR1 SGHTA and CDR2 FQGTGA come from the germline V gene. This CDR3 is built from 17 residues. The V segment lost 1 base and the J segment 4 bases; nucleotides outside the gene matches: 12. The CDR3 here is CASSLNPAPTGSYGYTF. For the CDR3, the DNA is TGTGCCAGCAGCTTAAATCCTGCTCCGACAGGGAGCTATGGCTACACCTTC.

Comment on this clone: At one end, the junction sequence differs from germline, possibly due to a read error. The chain links TRBV28 to TRBJ1-2; no clear D gene. The V gene's germline CDR1 is MDHEN and CDR2 SYDVKM. CDR3 length equals 11 residues. The CDR3 coding sequence is TGTGCCAGCAGTTTAGACTATGGCTACCCCTTC. Translated, it gives CASSLDYGYPF.

The chain combines TRBV19 with TRBJ2-1, with D possibly matching TRBD2 (6 bases). Germline V gives CDR1 LNHDA, CDR2 SQIVND (reference sequence). Trimming took 2 bases from V and 5 from J, leaving 10 bases between them. CDR3 length equals 14 residues. This CDR3 reads CASSITGDHNEQFF. CDR3 in DNA: TGTGCCAGTAGTATAACGGGGGACCACAATGAGCAGTTCTTC.